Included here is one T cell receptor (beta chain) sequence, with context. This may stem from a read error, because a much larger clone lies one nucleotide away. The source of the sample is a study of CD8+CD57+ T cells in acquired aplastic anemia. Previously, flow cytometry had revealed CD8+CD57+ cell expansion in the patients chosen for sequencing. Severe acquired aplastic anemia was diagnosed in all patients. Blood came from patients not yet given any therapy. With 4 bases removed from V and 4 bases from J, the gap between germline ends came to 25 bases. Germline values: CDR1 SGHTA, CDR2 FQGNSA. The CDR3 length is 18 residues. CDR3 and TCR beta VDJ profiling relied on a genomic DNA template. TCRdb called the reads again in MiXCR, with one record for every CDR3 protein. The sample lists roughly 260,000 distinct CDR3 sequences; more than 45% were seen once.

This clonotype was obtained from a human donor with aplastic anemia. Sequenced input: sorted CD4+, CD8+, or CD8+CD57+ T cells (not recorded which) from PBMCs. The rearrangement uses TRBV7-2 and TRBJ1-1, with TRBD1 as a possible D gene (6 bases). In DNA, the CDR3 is TGTGCCAGCAGCTCCCGGAGGGACATCCGGGACTTTGGCACTGAAGCTTTCTTT. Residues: CASSSRRDIRDFGTEAFF.